The TCR beta chain described here comes from a study of T cells in localized non-small cell lung cancer. Findings and limits, study-wide: Researchers found a median around 50 of the top 100 tumor clones in adjacent lung. Uninvolved neighboring lung showed the greatest T cell clonality, exceeding tumor.

The table came from immunoSEQ multiplex PCR; TCRdb's copy has only in-frame clones and leaves some out. The table lists tens of thousands of clones, about 84% of them singletons. This clone occurred many times. Its antigen is not identified. In germline, CDR1 is LGHNA, CDR2 YNFKEQ. The CDR3 runs to 14 residues. With 2 bases removed from V and 3 bases from J, the gap between germline ends came to 10 bases. This sequence was found in a female donor at least 60 years old with stage I lung adenocarcinoma. The rearrangement links TRBV4-2 to TRBJ1-1; no firm D call. This material consisted of peripheral blood, taken before any cancer treatment. In nucleotides, the CDR3 is TGTGCCAGCAGCCAATCAAGGAGGGACACTGAAGCTTTCTTT. Amino acids: CASSQSRRDTEAFF.